The 17 T cell receptor beta chains below all came from one sample that was sequenced in a study of T cell changes during pregnancy in multiple sclerosis (dated by TCRdb to between 2019 and 2020). Library preparation was by the immunoSEQ multiplex PCR assay. Not all clones reach the TCRdb copy of this immuneACCESS table, which keeps in-frame sequences only. Checked studies attribute under half of the gap to unresolved V genes and leave the rest unexplained. In all, the sample holds around 58,000 clones, and 91% of those were seen once. The ten largest clones add up to about 0.85% of the sample. Material: peripheral blood, obtained before pregnancy. These receptors originate from a female donor with multiple sclerosis, enrolled in a pregnancy study.

V and J are TRBV2 and TRBJ2-6; TRBD1 matches 7 bases. Trimming removed 7 bases from V and 0 bases from J; junction bases left unmatched: 9. Germline assignment: CDR1 SNHLY and CDR2 FYNNEI. CDR3 length: 17 residues. CDR3 region: CASIWVTGISGANVLTF. The CDR3 DNA reads TGTGCCAGCATTTGGGTGACAGGGATCTCTGGGGCCAACGTCCTGACTTTC.

The chain carries TRBV5-1 and TRBJ2-1; D ambiguous. There are 14 residues in the CDR3. Germline V lookup: CDR1 SGHRS, CDR2 YFSETQ. Trimming took 1 base from V and 4 from J, leaving 9 bases between them. The CDR3: CASSLSPGYNEQFF. The DNA of the CDR3 is TGCGCCAGCAGCTTGTCCCCCGGGTACAATGAGCAGTTCTTC.

This chain links TRBV29-1 with TRBJ1-2; D ambiguous. This CDR3 comprises 13 residues. Trimming left V 1 base short and J 2 bases short, with 8 bases between. Germline CDR1 is SQVTM and CDR2 is ANQGSEA. In nucleotides, the CDR3 is TGCAGCGTTGAAGTTGGGCAGAACTATGGCTACACCTTC. Protein sequence: CSVEVGQNYGYTF.

The chain couples TRBV5-5 to TRBJ1-5, with a weak D call TRBD1 (5 bases). Trimming left V 5 bases short and J 0 bases short, with 18 bases between. The CDR3 has 17 residues. Germline V gene lookup returns CDR1 SGHKS and CDR2 YYEKEE (reference sequence). This CDR3 reads CASSPSDRGYSNQPQHF. As DNA, the CDR3 is TGTGCCAGCAGTCCTTCTGACAGAGGTTATAGCAATCAGCCCCAGCATTTT.

V and J are TRBV9 and TRBJ2-3; D is unclear. This CDR3 comprises 13 residues. Germline assignment: CDR1 SGDLS and CDR2 YYNGEE. With 4 bases removed from V and 2 bases from J, the gap between germline ends came to 8 bases. The DNA of the CDR3 is TGTGCCAGCAGCCCCCGAGTCACAGATACGCAGTATTTT. It encodes CASSPRVTDTQYF.

Comments on this clone: One junction end does not reproduce the germline sequence, and a read error may be involved. This CDR3 reads CASSRGTDYRYTF. CDR3 sequence (DNA): TGCGCCAGCAGCCGGGGGACGGACTATCGCTACACCTTC. The chain joins TRBV5-1 to TRBJ1-2, with D perhaps TRBD1 (5 bases). Germline assignment: CDR1 SGHRS and CDR2 YFSETQ. This CDR3 has 13 residues.

This chain joins TRBV5-6 and TRBJ2-7; 9 bases are shared with TRBD1. J gave up 3 bases and V 5 bases, and 3 bases lay outside the gene matches. From germline, CDR1 is SGHDT and CDR2 YYEEEE. The CDR3 runs to 13 residues. The CDR3 sequence is CASRKDRGYEQYF. CDR3 nucleotide sequence: TGTGCCAGCAGAAAGGACAGGGGCTACGAGCAGTACTTC.

J is TRBJ1-1 and V is TRBV4-3, with TRBD1 as a possible D gene (5 bases). The V and J ends lost 4 bases and 1 base respectively, with 10 bases between them. This CDR3 spans 14 amino acids. Germline V gives CDR1 LGHNA, CDR2 YSLEER. The CDR3 DNA follows: TGCGCCAGCAGCCGAGGAGACAGGAACACTGAAGCTTTCTTT. Amino acids: CASSRGDRNTEAFF.

The gene calls are TRBV5-1 and TRBJ2-3; D might be TRBD2 (6 bases). Trimming left V 0 bases short and J 2 bases short, with 13 bases between. The CDR3 loop spans 16 amino acids. Germline loops: CDR1 SGHRS, CDR2 YFSETQ. CDR3 coding DNA: TGCGCCAGCAGCTTGGCCAAGACTAGTTACACAGATACGCAGTATTTT. Protein product: CASSLAKTSYTDTQYF.

This chain links TRBV6-5 with TRBJ1-5, with TRBD1 as a possible D gene (5 bases). In germline, CDR1 is MNHEY, CDR2 SVGAGI. This CDR3 region has 13 residues. V was clipped by 10 bases and J by 4 bases, with 14 bases between them. CDR3 in amino acids: CATSRRVNQPQHF. CDR3 bases: TGTGCCACTTCCCGCAGGGTGAATCAGCCCCAGCATTTT.

J is TRBJ2-1 and V is TRBV25-1, with a possible D match to TRBD2 (5 bases). The V end lost 5 bases, the J end lost 15 bases, and 20 bases lay between the germline ends. This CDR3 is built from 13 residues. Germline values: CDR1 MGHDK, CDR2 SYGVNS. The CDR3 sequence: CASSPGKTALPFF. The CDR3 nucleotides read TGTGCCAGCAGTCCGGGGAAGACCGCCCTCCCGTTCTTC. Complete variable domain (other parts from reference TRBV25-1 and TRBJ2-1): EADIYQTPRYLVIGTGKKITLECSQTMGHDKMYWYQQDPGMELHLIHYSYGVNSTEKGDLSSESTVSRIRTEHFPLTLESARPSHTSQYLCASSPGKTALPFFGPGTRLTVL.

The rearrangement uses TRBV7-9 and TRBJ2-5; D is unclear. The CDR3 spans 16 residues. The germline V gene encodes CDR1 SEHNR and CDR2 FQNEAQ (reference sequence). Trimming stripped 2 bases from V and 1 base from J, with 14 bases between. Written as DNA, the CDR3 is TGTGCCAGCAGCTTACTTTCCCCGGTGCTCCAAGAGACCCAGTACTTC. Translating it yields CASSLLSPVLQETQYF.

The chain employs TRBV30 and TRBJ2-7, with unresolved D. The ends were cut back, 5 bases at V and 3 bases at J, with 8 bases in the middle. Germline-derived CDR1 and CDR2 are GTSNPN and SVGIG (reference sequence). The CDR3 has 11 residues. The CDR3 nucleotides read TGTGCCTGGGAGGTGGGCTACGAGCAGTACTTC. Its translation: CAWEVGYEQYF.

The rearrangement joins TRBV9 to TRBJ2-1, with TRBD2 matching over 8 bases. The CDR3 contains 16 residues. Losses at the gene ends were 3 bases for V and 0 bases for J; bases not matched to a gene: 5. The germline V gene has CDR1 SGDLS and CDR2 YYNGEE. The CDR3 DNA is TGTGCCAGCAGCGCGACGGGGGGGAGCTCCTACAATGAGCAGTTCTTC. Its protein is CASSATGGSSYNEQFF.

The CDR3 DNA reads as TGTGCCAGTAGTGAGGGGGGGAGGAACACTGAAGCTTTCTTT. It yields the protein CASSEGGRNTEAFF. The V call is TRBV19, the J call TRBJ1-1, with D perhaps TRBD1 (6 bases). Trimming shortened V by 5 bases and J by 1 base, and 11 bases separated the two germline ends. CDR1 LNHDA and CDR2 SQIVND come from the germline V gene (reference sequence). The CDR3 totals 14 residues.

The chain links TRBV7-3 to TRBJ1-2; D may be TRBD1 (6 bases). Germline-derived CDR1 and CDR2 are SGHTA and FQGTGA. This CDR3 spans 16 amino acids. Trimming took off 5 bases at V and 6 bases at J, with 22 bases between the two ends. The CDR3 nucleotides read TGTGCCAGCAGCCCTACTGGGGGCAGGCGGCTCGATGGCTACACCTTC. The encoded protein is CASSPTGGRRLDGYTF. Complete variable domain (other parts from reference TRBV7-3 and TRBJ1-2): GAGVSQTPSNKVTEKGKYVELRCDPISGHTALYWYRQSLGQGPEFLIYFQGTGAADDSGLPNDRFFAVRPEGSVSTLKIQRTERGDSAVYLCASSPTGGRRLDGYTFGSGTRLTVV.

The table lists this clone with a few counts. In the same sample, other DNA sequences code for this CDR3. The CDR3 sequence: CSVDRGNTEAFF. DNA for the CDR3: TGCAGCGTGGACAGGGGGAACACTGAAGCTTTCTTT. This chain uses TRBV29-1 with TRBJ1-1, with TRBD1 matching over 9 bases. Trimming at V came to 6 bases and at J to 1 base, leaving 0 bases not matched to a gene. CDR3 length: 12 amino acids. Per the germline V gene, CDR1 is SQVTM and CDR2 is ANQGSEA.